Below, one T cell receptor beta chain is given with its context. Its target is unknown. In the PCR, 60 Vbeta and 13 Jbeta primers were used. The data were produced by immunoSEQ multiplex PCR, yet TCRdb's version contains in-frame clones alone and is incomplete. The sample has around 120,000 clones; around 82% are singletons. This record comes from a study of cytomegalovirus exposure and HLA in healthy donors. Germline V gene sequence: CDR1 LGHNA, CDR2 YSLEER. With 3 bases removed from V and 0 bases from J, the gap between germline ends came to 12 bases. There are 15 residues in the CDR3. General study findings and limits: Researchers reported in a later analysis that a missense DCLRE1C variant was tied to TCR beta V- and J-gene trimming.

The V gene is TRBV4-3, the J gene TRBJ2-7; no clear D. This TCR was sampled from a male donor in good health and CMV-seropositive. Sequencing input: PBMCs. CDR3 bases: TGCGCCAGCAGCCAGTTTGAGGCCTCCTCCTACGAGCAGTACTTC. Protein sequence: CASSQFEASSYEQYF.